Below are 28 T cell receptor beta chains sequenced from a single sample in a study of blood T cell repertoires in COVID-19. Sequencing used immunoSEQ multiplex PCR; TCRdb keeps in-frame clones, though not all of them. The sample lists 100,000 to 140,000 clones, around four fifths occurring once. Sequenced material: peripheral blood. These receptor sequences come from an older man with acute or convalescent COVID-19.

The chain links TRBV4-1 to TRBJ1-6; unclear D gene. The V gene lost 0 bases and the J gene lost 10 bases, with 13 bases spanning the gap. The CDR3 has 15 residues. From germline, CDR1 is MGHRA and CDR2 YSYEKL. CDR3 sequence reads: CASSQELTPNSPLHF. CDR3 DNA sequence: TGCGCCAGCAGCCAAGAACTCACCCCAAACTCACCCCTCCACTTT.

The chain employs TRBV7-9 and TRBJ1-5; TRBD1 is a possible D gene (5 bases). The CDR3 is 15 amino acids. Germline lookup yields CDR1 SEHNR and CDR2 FQNEAQ (reference sequence). Deletions cut 5 bases from V and 3 bases from J, with 14 bases between. CDR3 in DNA: TGTGCCAGCAGCCCTGGGGGGGTCATCAATCAGCCCCAGCATTTT. It codes for CASSPGGVINQPQHF. The variable domain in full, with the rest retrieved from reference TRBV7-9 and TRBJ1-5, is DTGVSQNPRHKITKRGQNVTFRCDPISEHNRLYWYRQTLGQGPEFLTYFQNEAQLEKSRLLSDRFSAERPKGSFSTLEIQRTEQGDSAMYLCASSPGGVINQPQHFGDGTRLSIL.

V gene TRBV24-1 combines with J gene TRBJ2-3, with D possibly being TRBD1 (5 bases). V was cut by 9 bases and J by 0 bases, with 9 bases left in between. There are 13 residues in the CDR3. In germline, CDR1 is KGHDR, CDR2 SFDVKD. The CDR3: CATQDTSTDTQYF. The CDR3 DNA is TGTGCCACCCAGGACACCAGCACAGATACGCAGTATTTT.

The chain links TRBV7-2 to TRBJ2-2; 8 positions match TRBD1. Germline V CDR1 and CDR2: SGHTA, FQGNSA. Germline trimming cut 4 bases from V and 1 base from J; bases unmatched to any gene: 5. The CDR3 has 16 amino acids. CDR3 DNA: TGTGCCAGCAGCTGGCAGGGGGCTAAGAACACCGGGGAGCTGTTTTTT. This sequence encodes CASSWQGAKNTGELFF.

The V gene is TRBV12-3 or TRBV12-4, the J gene TRBJ2-1; TRBD1 agrees at 7 bases. V dropped 10 bases and J dropped 5; count of bases not matched to a gene: 5. The CDR3 has 12 residues. The CDR3 DNA follows: TGTGCCACCGGACAGGCTAACAATGAGCAGTTCTTC. Protein product: CATGQANNEQFF.

The V call is TRBV12-3 or TRBV12-4, the J call TRBJ1-2, with no clear D. The CDR3 has 13 residues. With 4 bases removed from V and 7 bases from J, the gap between germline ends came to 13 bases. CDR3 region: CASSSGRVSGYTF. CDR3 DNA: TGTGCCAGCAGTTCCGGGAGGGTTAGTGGCTACACCTTC.

The chain's CDR3 is CASSVPGQGANEQFF. DNA for the CDR3: TGTGCCAGCAGCGTACCGGGACAGGGGGCTAATGAGCAGTTCTTC. The chain combines TRBV5-4 with TRBJ2-1, with 12 bases aligning to TRBD1. The CDR3 covers 15 residues. CDR1 and CDR2 (germline): SGHNT, YYREEE (reference sequence). V trimming: 4 bases; J trimming: 7 bases; junction bases outside the gene matches: 6.

The V gene is TRBV19, the J gene TRBJ1-5, with 7 bases identical to TRBD1. CDR3 length equals 15 residues. V was clipped by 5 bases and J by 3 bases; unmatched bases: 7. From germline, CDR1 is LNHDA and CDR2 SQIVND (reference sequence). The CDR3 reads CASSGGQAINQPQHF. CDR3 DNA: TGTGCCAGTAGTGGAGGACAGGCCATCAATCAGCCCCAGCATTTT.

V is TRBV2 and J is TRBJ2-1; 7 bases are a match to TRBD2. The germline V gene has CDR1 SNHLY and CDR2 FYNNEI. The CDR3 contains 13 residues. J gave up 0 bases and V 8 bases, and 1 base lay outside the gene matches. The CDR3 region is CASGTNSYNEQFF. DNA of the CDR3: TGTGCCAGCGGGACTAACTCCTACAATGAGCAGTTCTTC.

This clone was seen only a few times. The CDR3 sequence: CASRLAGEGTYEQYF. The CDR3 DNA sequence: TGTGCCAGCAGATTAGCGGGGGAAGGGACCTACGAGCAGTACTTC. This chain links TRBV6-5 with TRBJ2-7; 9 bases match TRBD2. This CDR3 is 15 amino acids long. In germline, CDR1 is MNHEY, CDR2 SVGAGI. The V gene end was trimmed by 6 bases and the J gene end by 2 bases; junction bases not matched to a gene: 8.

A word on this clone: The identical CDR3 is also encoded by other nucleotide sequences in the sample. This chain joins TRBV19 and TRBJ1-2; a possible D gene is TRBD1 (5 bases). The V end was cut by 3 bases, the J end by 3 bases, with 11 bases between. From germline, CDR1 is LNHDA and CDR2 SQIVND (reference sequence). This CDR3 has 14 amino acids. CDR3 in amino acids: CASSILGHDYGYTF. The CDR3 nucleotides read TGTGCCAGTAGTATCCTGGGGCACGACTATGGCTACACCTTC.

The chain uses TRBV9 and TRBJ2-5, with 8 bases matching TRBD2. V was pared by 3 bases and J by 2 bases, with 0 bases of the junction left unmatched. This CDR3 comprises 13 residues. Germline V gene data show CDR1 as SGDLS and CDR2 as YYNGEE. For the CDR3, the DNA is TGTGCCAGCAGCGGACTAGCGCAAGAGACCCAGTACTTC. Protein product: CASSGLAQETQYF. The full variable domain, completed using reference TRBV9 and TRBJ2-5, is DSGVTQTPKHLITATGQRVTLRCSPRSGDLSVYWYQQSLDQGLQFLIQYYNGEERAKGNILERFSAQQFPDLHSELNLSSLELGDSALYFCASSGLAQETQYFGPGTRLLVL.

The V gene is TRBV3-1 (or the pseudogene TRBV3-2), the J gene TRBJ1-2; D perhaps matches TRBD1 (5 bases). The V end was cut by 0 bases, the J end by 5 bases, with 7 bases between. Germline V lookup: CDR1 LGHDT, CDR2 YNNKEL (reference sequence). This CDR3 is built from 13 residues. DNA of the CDR3: TGTGCCAGCAGCCAAGACGACAGTTATGGCTACACCTTC. This translates into CASSQDDSYGYTF.

This rearrangement joins TRBV4-3 to TRBJ2-1, with D perhaps matching TRBD1 (5 bases). The CDR3 loop spans 18 amino acids. V gave up 0 bases and J gave up 0 bases, with 15 bases separating them. Per the germline V gene, CDR1 is LGHNA and CDR2 is YSLEER. The CDR3 here is CASSQDWEGASSYNEQFF. The CDR3 DNA is TGCGCCAGCAGCCAAGATTGGGAAGGGGCTAGCTCCTACAATGAGCAGTTCTTC.

The V and J genes are TRBV7-2 and TRBJ1-1, with D perhaps TRBD1 (5 bases). V was clipped by 5 bases and J by 0 bases, with 10 bases between them. The CDR3 has 14 residues. Germline V gene data show CDR1 as SGHTA and CDR2 as FQGNSA. The chain's CDR3 is CASSETDMNTEAFF. As DNA, the CDR3 is TGTGCCAGCAGCGAGACAGATATGAACACTGAAGCTTTCTTT.

This clone was counted once. This chain links TRBV7-8 with TRBJ2-2; TRBD1 is a possible D gene (5 bases). Germline lookup yields CDR1 SGHVS and CDR2 FQNEAQ. V dropped 6 bases and J dropped 1 base, with 9 bases sitting between them. This CDR3 region has 14 residues. The CDR3 reads CASSYDRNTGELFF. The CDR3 DNA follows: TGTGCCAGCAGTTATGACAGGAACACCGGGGAGCTGTTTTTT.

The V and J genes are TRBV7-2 and TRBJ1-6, with D possibly matching TRBD1 (6 bases). V lost 1 base and J 7 bases, leaving 20 bases between the germline ends. The length of the CDR3 is 18 residues. Germline V gene data show CDR1 as SGHTA and CDR2 as FQGNSA. The CDR3 here is CASSLVSVGAQTNSPLHF. The DNA of the CDR3 is TGTGCCAGCAGCTTAGTGTCCGTGGGGGCTCAGACGAATTCACCCCTCCACTTT. Variable domain in full (rest from reference TRBV7-2 and TRBJ1-6): GAGVSQSPSNKVTEKGKDVELRCDPISGHTALYWYRQSLGQGLEFLIYFQGNSAPDKSGLPSDRFSAERTGGSVSTLTIQRTQQEDSAVYLCASSLVSVGAQTNSPLHFGNGTRLTVT.

The rearrangement joins TRBV14 to TRBJ2-2; D is undetermined. Trimming took 0 bases from V and 2 from J, leaving 10 bases between them. This CDR3 spans 16 amino acids. Germline V gives CDR1 SGHDN, CDR2 FVKESK. The CDR3 spells CASSQDLTGNTGELFF. CDR3 DNA: TGTGCCAGCAGCCAAGATCTAACGGGTAACACCGGGGAGCTGTTTTTT.

The rearrangement joins TRBV9 to TRBJ2-7, with 11 bases identical to TRBD1. CDR1 and CDR2 from the germline V gene are SGDLS and YYNGEE. This CDR3 is built from 13 residues. V was pared by 7 bases and J by 1 base, with 1 base of the junction left unmatched. The CDR3 sequence: CASWDRGSYEQYF. CDR3 DNA sequence: TGTGCCAGCTGGGACAGGGGGTCCTACGAGCAGTACTTC.

This chain connects TRBV7-2 to TRBJ1-2; 11 bases map to TRBD1. CDR1 is SGHTA and CDR2 is FQGNSA in the germline V gene. The V segment lost 3 bases and the J segment 2 bases; nucleotides outside the gene matches: 2. The CDR3 spans 15 residues. The CDR3 coding sequence is TGTGCCAGCAGCTTTGGGACAGGGGGGAACTATGGCTACACCTTC. Translated: CASSFGTGGNYGYTF.

V usage is TRBV2 and J usage is TRBJ2-5, with 7 bases lining up with TRBD2. Germline-derived CDR1 and CDR2 are SNHLY and FYNNEI. The CDR3 extends over 15 amino acids. V dropped 4 bases and J dropped 2; count of bases not matched to a gene: 7. As DNA, the CDR3 is TGTGCCAGCAGTGCTACCCGGGGGGAGCAAGAGACCCAGTACTTC. Protein product: CASSATRGEQETQYF.

The V call is TRBV27, the J call TRBJ2-1, with D perhaps TRBD2 (5 bases). Germline V lookup: CDR1 MNHEY, CDR2 SMNVEV (reference sequence). Trimming removed 6 bases at V and 12 bases at J, with 21 bases between. This CDR3 spans 14 amino acids. The DNA of the CDR3 is TGTGCCAGCAGCTTCTCGAGGCCCCCGGCGGGGCAGTTCTTC. Translating gives CASSFSRPPAGQFF.

This sequence joins TRBV5-4 and TRBJ2-7; a possible D gene is TRBD1 (6 bases). Germline CDR1 is SGHNT and CDR2 is YYREEE (reference sequence). CDR3 length: 13 residues. Trimming stripped 3 bases from V and 2 bases from J, with 9 bases between. CDR3 bases: TGTGCCAGCAGCTCCGGGACACCCTACGAGCAGTACTTC. Its translation: CASSSGTPYEQYF.

This clone was observed a single time. The rearrangement joins TRBV27 to TRBJ2-5; 8 bases are a match to TRBD1. Trimming at V came to 3 bases and at J to 5 bases, leaving 8 bases not matched to a gene. This CDR3 region has 15 residues. Germline V gene data show CDR1 as MNHEY and CDR2 as SMNVEV (reference sequence). The CDR3 nucleotides read TGTGCCAGCAGTTTGGGGCAGGGGGCAGGGGAGACCCAGTACTTC. Translated: CASSLGQGAGETQYF.

The chain combines TRBV6-5 with TRBJ1-1; no clear D gene. There are 14 residues in the CDR3. Germline-derived CDR1 and CDR2 are MNHEY and SVGAGI. V was pared by 8 bases and J by 0 bases, with 13 bases between. The CDR3 reads CASRPEQLNTEAFF. Written as DNA, the CDR3 is TGTGCCAGCCGACCCGAACAGTTGAACACTGAAGCTTTCTTT.

To note about this clone: One end of the junction varies from germline; a read error may be responsible. The V call is TRBV28, the J call TRBJ2-7; a weak D match, TRBD2 (7 bases). Germline V gene sequence: CDR1 MDHEN, CDR2 SYDVKM. CDR3 length equals 14 residues. CDR3 DNA sequence: TGTGCCAGCAGTCGAGGGGGGGCCTCCCACGAGCAGTACTTC. Translation gives CASSRGGASHEQYF.

The CDR3 region has the DNA TGTGCCAGCAGCTTACCTTTTCGACTCGGGGAAACCTATGGCTACACCTTC. This gives the protein CASSLPFRLGETYGYTF. The chain employs TRBV11-2 and TRBJ1-2; D uncertain. The V and J ends lost 2 bases and 4 bases respectively, with 20 bases between them. There are 17 residues in the CDR3. Looked up from germline, CDR1 is SGHAT and CDR2 is FQNNGV.

The chain couples TRBV12-3 or TRBV12-4 to TRBJ1-2; maybe TRBD1 (5 bases). The V and J ends lost 6 bases and 6 bases respectively, with 14 bases between them. CDR3 length equals 13 residues. CDR3 bases: TGTGCCAGCAGCTCTAACAGGTTCCATGGCTACACCTTC. This gives the protein CASSSNRFHGYTF.